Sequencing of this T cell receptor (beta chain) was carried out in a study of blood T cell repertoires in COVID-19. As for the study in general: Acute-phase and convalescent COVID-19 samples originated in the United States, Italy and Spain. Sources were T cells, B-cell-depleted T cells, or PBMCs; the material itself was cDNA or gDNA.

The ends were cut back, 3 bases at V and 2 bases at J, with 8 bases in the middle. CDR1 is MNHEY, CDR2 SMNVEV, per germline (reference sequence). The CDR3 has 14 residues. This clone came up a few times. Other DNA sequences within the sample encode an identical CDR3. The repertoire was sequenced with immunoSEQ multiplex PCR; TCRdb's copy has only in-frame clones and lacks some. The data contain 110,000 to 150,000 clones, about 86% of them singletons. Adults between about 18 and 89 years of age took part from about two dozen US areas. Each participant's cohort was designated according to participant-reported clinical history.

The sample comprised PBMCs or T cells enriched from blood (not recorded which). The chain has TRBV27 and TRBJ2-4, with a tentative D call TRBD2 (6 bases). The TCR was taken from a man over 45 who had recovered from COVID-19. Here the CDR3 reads CASSFGGPKNIQYF. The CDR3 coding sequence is TGTGCCAGCAGTTTCGGGGGTCCCAAAAACATTCAGTACTTC.